The present TCR beta chain was sequenced within a study of CD8 T cells in ankylosing spondylitis. One entry per CDR3 protein results from TCRdb running MiXCR on the 5' RACE reads. Of 100,000 to 150,000 distinct CDR3 sequences detected, 17% appear once; the ten largest clones hold 33%. A few counts support this clonotype. Its antigen remains unknown. The CDR3 runs to 14 residues. CDR1 and CDR2 (germline): MNHEY, SMNVEV (reference sequence). The V end lost 3 bases, the J end lost 6 bases, and 12 bases lay between the germline ends. Study outcomes and limitations: What appeared characteristic of ankylosing spondylitis blood was a TCR beta motif of several highly homologous variants. Researchers reportedly found disease-linked clones significantly enriched in matched ankylosing spondylitis synovial fluid.

The chain is built from TRBV27 and TRBJ1-5, with D hard to call. This receptor was identified in a male donor with ankylosing spondylitis. Material for sequencing was blood, either unsorted or a sorted T cell fraction (not recorded which). This chain's CDR3 is CASSFRGVGQPQHF. Written as DNA, the CDR3 is TGTGCCAGCAGTTTCCGAGGAGTAGGTCAGCCCCAGCATTTT.